This T cell receptor beta chain was profiled in a study of identical twins. Study-level findings and limits: Out-of-frame TCR alpha sharing observed in monozygotic twins exceeded model estimates. Analyses of zero insertions could, in part, be confounded by invariant MAIT and iNKT cells. Carriage of fewer insertions was seen in abundant cord blood beta clonotypes, whereas memory repertoires showed none.

A universal primer site was added by template switching, and unique molecular identifiers were carried by the cDNA. In TCRdb, the 5' RACE reads were re-called with MiXCR into one record per CDR3 protein. The table records some 630,000 distinct CDR3 sequences, less than 9% of them present only once. This clonotype has only a few counts. The antigen remains unidentified. CDR3 size: 16 residues. J lost 5 bases, V lost 7 bases, and 10 bases had no gene match. From germline, CDR1 is MNHNS and CDR2 SASEGT. This sample also appeared in a second study, on yellow fever vaccine responses in identical twins.

V gene TRBV6-1 combines with J gene TRBJ2-2, with TRBD2 identical over 10 bases. This clonotype was obtained from a woman under 30 in good health. Material: PBMCs. The CDR3 coding sequence is TGTGCCAGCACTAGAGCGGGGGGGCGGAGTACCGGGGAGCTGTTTTTT. This encodes CASTRAGGRSTGELFF.